The sequence of this T cell receptor beta chain was determined in a study of blood T cell repertoires in COVID-19. Sequenced by immunoSEQ multiplex PCR; TCRdb stores in-frame clones only, minus some. The sample comprises about 180,000 clones, around 83% of which are singletons, and 6% to 8.5% rests with the top ten. The V gene lost 8 bases and the J gene lost 4 bases, with 9 bases spanning the gap. CDR3 length: 12 amino acids. The genes are TRBV12-3 or TRBV12-4 and TRBJ1-3; a possible D gene is TRBD1 (5 bases). The specimen sequenced was peripheral blood. The source is a woman aged 65 to 85 with COVID-19, enrolled during active disease. CDR3 protein: CASGAGGNTIYF. The CDR3 coding sequence is TGTGCCAGCGGGGCAGGGGGAAACACCATATATTTT.